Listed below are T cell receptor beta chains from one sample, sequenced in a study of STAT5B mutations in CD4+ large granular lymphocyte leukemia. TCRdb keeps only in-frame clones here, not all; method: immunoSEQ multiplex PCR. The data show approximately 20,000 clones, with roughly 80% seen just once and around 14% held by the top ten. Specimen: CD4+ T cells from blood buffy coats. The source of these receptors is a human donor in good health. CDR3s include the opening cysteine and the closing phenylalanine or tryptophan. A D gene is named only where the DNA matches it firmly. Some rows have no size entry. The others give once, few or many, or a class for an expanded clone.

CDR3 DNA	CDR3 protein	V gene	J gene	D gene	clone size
TGTGCCAGCAGTTACCTCCTCGGGAGCTCCTACAATGAGCAGTTCTTC	CASSYLLGSSYNEQFF	TRBV6-5	TRBJ2-1	-	once
TGTGCCAGCAGCCCGGGACCTTCCTACGAGCAGTACTTC	CASSPGPSYEQYF	TRBV5-6	TRBJ2-7	-	-
TGTGCCTGGAGTGATAATGTTCGGATTGAGCAGTTCTTC	CAWSDNVRIEQFF	TRBV30	TRBJ2-1	-	-
TGTGCCAGCAGCAAGGGACCGACAGGGGGCGCAACAGATACGCAGTATTTT	CASSKGPTGGATDTQYF	TRBV5-4	TRBJ2-3	TRBD1	-
TGTGCCAGCAGCCTCGCCGGCGGGAGTGGCTATGAGCAGTTCTTC	CASSLAGGSGYEQFF	TRBV7-8	TRBJ2-1	TRBD2	once
TGTGCTAGTGGTGCCGACCCCGGGAACACTGAAGCTTTCTTT	CASGADPGNTEAFF	TRBV12-5	TRBJ1-1	-	few
TGTGCCATCAGGTGGGCGGGAAACACTGAAGCTTTCTTT	CAIRWAGNTEAFF	TRBV10-3	TRBJ1-1	-	-
TGTGCCAGCAGCCAAGGTCAAGGGGAAGAGGCCCAGTACTTC	CASSQGQGEEAQYF	TRBV4-2	TRBJ2-5	-	-
TGCAGCGTTGAAAAGGGAATAAGGAACTATGGCTACACCTTC	CSVEKGIRNYGYTF	TRBV29-1	TRBJ1-2	-	-
TGTGCCAGCAGTTCTCCCACAGGGGCGAGTCGTGAAGCTTTCTTT	CASSSPTGASREAFF	TRBV6-6	TRBJ1-1	TRBD1	-
TGTGCCAGTAGCGAAACAGGGACAGAAGCTTTCTTT	CASSETGTEAFF	TRBV19	TRBJ1-1	-	-
TGTGCCAGCAGCCTAAGCGAACAGACCCAGTACTTC	CASSLSEQTQYF	TRBV7-6	TRBJ2-5	-	-
TGTGCCAGCTCACCACCCTCCAAGAACACTGAAGCTTTCTTT	CASSPPSKNTEAFF	TRBV18	TRBJ1-1	-	-